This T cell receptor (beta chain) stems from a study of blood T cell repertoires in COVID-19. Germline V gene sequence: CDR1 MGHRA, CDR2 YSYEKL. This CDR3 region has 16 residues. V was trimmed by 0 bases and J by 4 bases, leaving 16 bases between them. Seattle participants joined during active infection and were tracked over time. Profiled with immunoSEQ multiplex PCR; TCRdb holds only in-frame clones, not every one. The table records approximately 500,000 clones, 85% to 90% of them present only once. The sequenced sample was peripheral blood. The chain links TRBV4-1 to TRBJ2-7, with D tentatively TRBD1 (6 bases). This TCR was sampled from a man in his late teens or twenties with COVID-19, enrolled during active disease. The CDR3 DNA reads TGCGCCAGCAGCCAAGATCGGGACACGGACATTTACGAGCAGTACTTC. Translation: CASSQDRDTDIYEQYF.